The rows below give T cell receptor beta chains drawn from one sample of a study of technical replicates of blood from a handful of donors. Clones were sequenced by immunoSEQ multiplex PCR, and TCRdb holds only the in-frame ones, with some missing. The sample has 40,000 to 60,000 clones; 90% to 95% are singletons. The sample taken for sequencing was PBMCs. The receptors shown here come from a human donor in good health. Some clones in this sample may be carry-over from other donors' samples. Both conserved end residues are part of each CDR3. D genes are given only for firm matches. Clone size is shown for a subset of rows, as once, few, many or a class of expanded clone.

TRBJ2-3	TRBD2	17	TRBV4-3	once	CASSQDFRRGGTDTQYF	TGCGCCAGCAGCCAAGATTTTCGGCGGGGGGGAACAGATACGCAGTATTTT
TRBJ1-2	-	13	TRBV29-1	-	CSVEVQSPEGYTF	TGCAGCGTTGAAGTACAGAGTCCCGAGGGCTACACCTTC
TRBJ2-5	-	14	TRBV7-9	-	CASSPLRDQETQYF	TGTGCCAGCAGCCCACTTCGGGACCAAGAGACCCAGTACTTC
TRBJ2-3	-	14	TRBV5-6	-	CASSLQGRKDTQYF	TGTGCCAGCAGCCTACAGGGTCGCAAAGATACGCAGTATTTT
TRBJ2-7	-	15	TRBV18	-	CASSLTAKVAYEQYF	TGTGCCAGCTCATTGACAGCGAAGGTTGCCTACGAGCAGTACTTC
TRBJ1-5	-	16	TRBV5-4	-	CASSLGPGQSNQPQHF	TGTGCCAGCAGCTTGGGACCTGGACAGAGCAATCAGCCCCAGCATTTT
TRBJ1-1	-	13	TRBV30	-	CAWSPGQNTEAFF	TGTGCCTGGAGTCCGGGACAAAACACTGAAGCTTTCTTT
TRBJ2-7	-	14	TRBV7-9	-	CASLPPGMTYEQYF	TGTGCCAGCTTGCCCCCAGGGATGACCTACGAGCAGTACTTC
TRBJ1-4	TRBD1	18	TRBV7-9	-	CASSSIQDRAGESEKLFF	TGTGCCAGCAGTTCGATCCAGGACAGGGCGGGAGAGAGTGAAAAACTGTTTTTT
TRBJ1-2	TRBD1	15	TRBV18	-	CASSPQDRVVYGYTF	TGTGCCAGCTCACCTCAGGACAGGGTGGTCTATGGCTACACCTTC
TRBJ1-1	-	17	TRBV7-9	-	CASSLGLDNTMNTEAFF	TGTGCCAGCAGCTTAGGGCTCGATAACACTATGAACACTGAAGCTTTCTTT
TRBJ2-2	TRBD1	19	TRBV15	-	CATSRDRIGRGTNTGELFF	TGTGCCACCAGCAGAGATCGCATTGGCAGGGGGACCAACACCGGGGAGCTGTTTTTT
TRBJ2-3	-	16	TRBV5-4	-	CASSSQLAFNTDTQYF	TGTGCCAGCAGCAGCCAACTAGCTTTTAACACAGATACGCAGTATTTT
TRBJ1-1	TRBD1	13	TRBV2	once	CASSGQGLTEAFF	TGTGCCAGCAGTGGACAGGGTCTCACTGAAGCTTTCTTT
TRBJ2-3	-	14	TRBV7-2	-	CASSIRGRTDTQYF	TGTGCCAGCAGCATCAGGGGCCGCACAGATACGCAGTATTTT
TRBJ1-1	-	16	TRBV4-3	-	CASSQEPGGLSTEAFF	TGCGCCAGCAGCCAAGAGCCCGGGGGGCTCAGCACTGAAGCTTTCTTT
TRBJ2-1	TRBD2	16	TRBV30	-	CAWSGLAGRAYNEQFF	TGTGCCTGGAGTGGACTAGCGGGAAGGGCCTACAATGAGCAGTTCTTC
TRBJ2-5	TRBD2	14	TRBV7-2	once	CASRLAGGPETQYF	TGTGCCAGCCGACTAGCGGGGGGGCCAGAGACCCAGTACTTC
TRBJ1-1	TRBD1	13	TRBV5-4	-	CASSWGQGNEAFF	TGTGCCAGCAGCTGGGGACAGGGGAATGAAGCTTTCTTT
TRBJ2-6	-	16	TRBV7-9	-	CASSFPSVPGANVLTF	TGTGCCAGCAGCTTCCCGTCGGTCCCTGGGGCCAACGTCCTGACTTTC
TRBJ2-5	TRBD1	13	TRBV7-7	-	CASSRDREETQYF	TGTGCCAGCAGCCGGGACAGAGAAGAGACCCAGTACTTC
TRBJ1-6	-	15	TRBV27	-	CASSLGALENSPLHF	TGTGCCAGCAGTTTAGGGGCGTTAGAGAATTCACCCCTCCACTTT